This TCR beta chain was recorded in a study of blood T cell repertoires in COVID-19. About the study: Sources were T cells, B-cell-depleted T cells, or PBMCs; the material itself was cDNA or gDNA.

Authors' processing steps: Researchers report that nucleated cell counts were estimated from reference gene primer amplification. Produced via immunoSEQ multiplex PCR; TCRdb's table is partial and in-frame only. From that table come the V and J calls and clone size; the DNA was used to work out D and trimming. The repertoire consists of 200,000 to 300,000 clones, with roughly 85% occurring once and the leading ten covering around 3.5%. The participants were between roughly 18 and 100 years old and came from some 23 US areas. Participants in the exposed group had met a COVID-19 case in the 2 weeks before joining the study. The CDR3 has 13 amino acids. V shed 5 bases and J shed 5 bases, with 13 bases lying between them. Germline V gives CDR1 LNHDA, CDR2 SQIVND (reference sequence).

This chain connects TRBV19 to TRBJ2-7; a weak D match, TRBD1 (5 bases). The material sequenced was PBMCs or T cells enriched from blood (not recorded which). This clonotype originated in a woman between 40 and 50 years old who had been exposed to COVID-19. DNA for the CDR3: TGTGCCAGTAGTGGAACAGGTCGGGACGAGCAGTACTTC. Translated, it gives CASSGTGRDEQYF.